The clone carrying this T cell receptor (beta chain) was picked up a small number of times. With 4 bases clipped from V and 1 base from J, the junction kept 6 bases outside the gene matches. The CDR3 runs 16 residues. Looked up from germline, CDR1 is SEHNR and CDR2 is FQNEAQ (reference sequence). This PCR relied on a set of 60 Vbeta primers and 13 Jbeta primers. Here immunoSEQ multiplex PCR was the method, and the copy in TCRdb shows in-frame clones only, minus some. Of roughly 160,000 clones listed, roughly three quarters are singletons. This sample is part of a study of cytomegalovirus exposure and HLA in healthy donors.

This chain links TRBV7-9 with TRBJ2-3, with 9 bases matching TRBD2. Sequenced material: PBMCs. The source is a young man in good health and CMV-seropositive. The CDR3 reads CASSSSERGGTDTQYF. The CDR3 nucleotides are TGTGCCAGCAGCTCTTCCGAGCGGGGGGGCACAGATACGCAGTATTTT.